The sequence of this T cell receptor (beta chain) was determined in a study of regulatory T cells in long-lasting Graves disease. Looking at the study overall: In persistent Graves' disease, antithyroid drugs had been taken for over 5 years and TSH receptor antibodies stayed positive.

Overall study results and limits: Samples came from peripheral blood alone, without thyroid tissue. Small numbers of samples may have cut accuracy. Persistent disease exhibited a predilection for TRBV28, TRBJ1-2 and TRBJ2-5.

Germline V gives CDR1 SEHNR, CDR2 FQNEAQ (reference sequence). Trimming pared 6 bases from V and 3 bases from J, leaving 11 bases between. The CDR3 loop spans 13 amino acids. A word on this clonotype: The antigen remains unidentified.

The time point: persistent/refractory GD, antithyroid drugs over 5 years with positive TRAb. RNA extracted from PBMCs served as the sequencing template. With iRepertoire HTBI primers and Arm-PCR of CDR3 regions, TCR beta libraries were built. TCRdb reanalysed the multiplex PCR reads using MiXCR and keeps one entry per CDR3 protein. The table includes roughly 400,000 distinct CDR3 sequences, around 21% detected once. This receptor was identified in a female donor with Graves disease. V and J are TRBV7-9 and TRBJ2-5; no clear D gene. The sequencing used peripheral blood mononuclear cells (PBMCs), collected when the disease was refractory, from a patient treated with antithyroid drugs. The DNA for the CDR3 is TGTGCCAGCAGTTTATCGACCGAAGAGACCCAGTACTTC. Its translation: CASSLSTEETQYF.